This TCR beta chain was documented in a study of identical twins. Each CDR3 protein gets one entry after TCRdb re-called the 5' RACE reads with MiXCR. The table records hundreds of thousands of distinct CDR3 sequences, roughly 9.4% of them present only once. This clonotype appeared a few times. A junction boundary mismatches the germline segment, possibly from a read error. Germline CDR1 and CDR2: ENHRY and SYGVKD. The CDR3 extends over 17 amino acids. This TCR derives from a woman aged 18-29 years in good health. The sequenced sample consisted of memory (CD45RO+) T cells sorted from blood. The chain carries TRBV10-3 and TRBJ2-1, with 7 bases matching TRBD1. This chain's CDR3 is CASSESLWDSSYNEQFF. CDR3 sequence (DNA): TGTGCCAGCAGTGAGTCCCTCTGGGACAGCTCCTACAATGAGCAGTTCTTC.